These 5 T cell receptor beta chains came from one sample sequenced in a study of control samples from healthy donors and cancer patients (dated by TCRdb to about 2020). Receptor amplification or capture employed the immunoSEQ multiplex PCR assay. The table comes from immuneACCESS by way of TCRdb, which keeps in-frame sequences with V and J called. Part of the clones is missing from these tables; in studies checked, under half for an unresolved V gene and the rest for unknown reasons. The sample includes some 120,000 clones, with 85% to 90% observed a single time. The top ten clones comprise approximately 1.1% of the sample. Input material: PBMCs. All receptors come from a woman aged 45-65 years with colorectal cancer.

This clone was recorded only once. This chain joins TRBV7-3 and TRBJ1-1, with D uncertain. This CDR3 spans 14 amino acids. Germline CDR1 is SGHTA and CDR2 is FQGTGA. V lost 5 bases to trimming and J lost 11 bases, with 21 bases between them. This CDR3 is CASSPTPGGSGAFF. The CDR3, as DNA: TGTGCCAGCAGCCCGACACCGGGTGGTTCTGGGGCTTTCTTT.

CDR3 residues: CASEKTRLELKQFF. For the CDR3, the DNA is TGTGCCAGCGAGAAAACACGATTGGAGCTGAAGCAGTTCTTC. V usage is TRBV6-5 and J usage is TRBJ2-1; D is undetermined. This CDR3 has 14 amino acids. Germline V gene lookup returns CDR1 MNHEY and CDR2 SVGAGI. The V end lost 8 bases, the J end lost 11 bases, and 22 bases lay between the germline ends.

The chain carries TRBV6-5 and TRBJ1-2; the D gene is possibly TRBD1 (5 bases). CDR3 length: 13 residues. Deletions cut 8 bases from V and 7 bases from J, with 17 bases between. Germline V gives CDR1 MNHEY, CDR2 SVGAGI. CDR3 region: CASLPGATGGYTF. CDR3 in DNA: TGTGCCAGCCTCCCTGGGGCAACGGGTGGCTACACCTTC.

Here the CDR3 DNA reads TGCGCCAGCAGTTATGACATTAAGCAAGGGGAGCAGTACTTC. Encoded protein: CASSYDIKQGEQYF. This sequence joins TRBV10-2 and TRBJ2-7; D ambiguous. The CDR3 is made up of 14 amino acids. V lost 5 bases, J lost 7 bases, and 18 bases lay in between. CDR1 is WSHSY and CDR2 is SAAADI in the germline V gene.

This rearrangement joins TRBV2 to TRBJ2-1; 9 bases agree with TRBD2. There are 16 residues in the CDR3. The V gene's germline CDR1 is SNHLY and CDR2 FYNNEI. V dropped 4 bases and J dropped 6; count of bases not matched to a gene: 10. Written as DNA, the CDR3 is TGTGCCAGCAGTGCCTTAGCGGGAGCGAACTCCAATGAGCAGTTCTTC. Translation gives CASSALAGANSNEQFF. Variable domain in full (rest from reference TRBV2 and TRBJ2-1): EPEVTQTPSHQVTQMGQEVILRCVPISNHLYFYWYRQILGQKVEFLVSFYNNEISEKSEIFDDQFSVERPDGSNFTLKIRSTKLEDSAMYFCASSALAGANSNEQFFGPGTRLTVL.